These 15 T cell receptor beta chains were all obtained from the same sample, sequenced in a study of CD8 T cells in ankylosing spondylitis. In TCRdb, the 5' RACE reads were re-called with MiXCR into one record per CDR3 protein. The sample records some 250,000 distinct CDR3 sequences, about 10% being singletons. The sample was blood, either unsorted or a sorted T cell fraction (not recorded which). Source of these receptors: a male donor with ankylosing spondylitis or in good health (not recorded which).

The genes are TRBV11-1 and TRBJ1-1, with D possibly TRBD1 on 5 matching bases. The CDR3 is 21 residues long. CDR1 is SGHAT and CDR2 is FQDESV in the germline V gene (reference sequence). Trimming removed 5 bases at V and 4 bases at J, with 35 bases between. This CDR3 reads CASSPAGLQDPVLGLGTEAFF. In nucleotides, the CDR3 is TGTGCCAGCAGCCCGGCGGGTTTACAGGACCCGGTTCTGGGGTTGGGCACTGAAGCTTTCTTT. The whole variable domain, remainder taken from reference TRBV11-1 and TRBJ1-1, is EAEVAQSPRYKITEKSQAVAFWCDPISGHATLYWYRQILGQGPELLVQFQDESVVDDSQLPKDRFSAERLKGVDSTLKIQPAELGDSAMYLCASSPAGLQDPVLGLGTEAFFGQGTRLTVV.

This clonotype was counted between two and nine times. The J gene is TRBJ1-1, the V gene TRBV6-5, with 9 bases identical to TRBD1. Trimming removed 8 bases from V and 8 bases from J; junction bases left unmatched: 15. There are 15 residues in the CDR3. Germline lookup yields CDR1 MNHEY and CDR2 SVGAGI. CDR3 protein: CASCNPSQGAFEAFF. The CDR3 DNA reads as TGTGCCAGCTGCAACCCCTCACAGGGGGCTTTCGAAGCTTTCTTT.

This clonotype has just a few counts. V and J are TRBV29-1 and TRBJ2-7, with 7 bases that match TRBD2. Trimming cost V 7 bases and J 6 bases; bases outside gene matches: 18. The CDR3 is 15 residues long. CDR1 and CDR2 (germline): SQVTM, ANQGSEA. The CDR3 sequence is CSARNGRGREPEQYF. DNA of the CDR3: TGCAGCGCGAGGAATGGGAGGGGAAGAGAGCCCGAGCAGTACTTC.

The J gene is TRBJ2-3, the V gene TRBV6-1; the D gene is possibly TRBD1 (5 bases). This CDR3 contains 15 residues. Germline CDR1 is MNHNS and CDR2 is SASEGT. Trimming took off 1 base at V and 5 bases at J, with 13 bases between the two ends. CDR3 in DNA: TGTGCCAGCAGTGAAGGGACATCGATGGGAGATACGCAGTATTTT. Protein sequence: CASSEGTSMGDTQYF.

DNA of the CDR3: TGCGCCAGCAGCTTTTCATCTGTGGTAATGGGGGAGACCCAGTACTTC. Protein product: CASSFSSVVMGETQYF. This chain joins TRBV5-1 and TRBJ2-5; D unresolved. CDR1 and CDR2 from the germline V gene are SGHRS and YFSETQ. The germline V and J ends were trimmed by 2 bases and 5 bases, with 19 bases remaining between them. CDR3 length: 16 residues.

This clonotype has a count of ten or more. The chain recombines TRBV28 with TRBJ1-4; 8 nucleotides agree with TRBD1. CDR3 length: 17 amino acids. Germline-derived CDR1 and CDR2 are MDHEN and SYDVKM. J was trimmed by 7 bases and V by 1 base; bases with no gene match: 11. In DNA form, the CDR3 reads TGTGCCAGCAGTTTATCAGGGGGCGTTTTGGTTGGTGAAAAACTGTTTTTT. The encoded protein is CASSLSGGVLVGEKLFF.

This clonotype was seen a handful of times. The V and J genes are TRBV29-1 and TRBJ2-7, with 7 bases identical to TRBD1. Trimming at V came to 4 bases and at J to 7 bases, leaving 4 bases not matched to a gene. CDR3 length: 11 residues. CDR1 and CDR2 (germline): SQVTM, ANQGSEA. This chain's CDR3 is CSVVYRGEQYF. The CDR3 DNA sequence: TGCAGCGTTGTATACAGGGGAGAGCAGTACTTC.

The V gene is TRBV14, the J gene TRBJ2-3, with 8 bases identical to TRBD2. Germline trimming cut 6 bases from V and 5 bases from J; bases unmatched to any gene: 10. This CDR3 has 15 residues. Germline CDR1 and CDR2: SGHDN and FVKESK. The CDR3 reads CASRSSGSGLDTQYF. The CDR3 DNA reads TGTGCCAGCAGATCAAGCGGGAGTGGGTTAGATACGCAGTATTTT.

This clonotype came up many times. V gene TRBV5-1 combines with J gene TRBJ2-1; tentatively, D is TRBD1 (6 bases). The CDR3 sequence is 16 residues long. With 4 bases removed from V and 4 bases from J, the gap between germline ends came to 18 bases. Germline V gives CDR1 SGHRS, CDR2 YFSETQ. As DNA, the CDR3 is TGCGCCAGCAGCCCGACGACAGGACAGATTTACAATGAGCAGTTCTTC. Translation gives CASSPTTGQIYNEQFF.

This clonotype showed up just a few times. The CDR3 reads CASSLAWFGQGERRAFF. CDR3 DNA sequence: TGTGCCAGCAGCTTAGCGTGGTTTGGGCAGGGAGAAAGAAGGGCTTTCTTT. The rearrangement uses TRBV7-9 and TRBJ1-1; perhaps TRBD1 as D (5 bases). With 0 bases removed from V and 11 bases from J, the gap between germline ends came to 25 bases. The CDR3 is made up of 17 amino acids. Germline loops: CDR1 SEHNR, CDR2 FQNEAQ (reference sequence).

V is TRBV15 and J is TRBJ2-6, with unresolved D. The germline V gene encodes CDR1 LNHNV and CDR2 YYDKDF (reference sequence). The length of the CDR3 is 16 residues. With 6 bases removed from V and 0 bases from J, the gap between germline ends came to 12 bases. In nucleotides, the CDR3 is TGTGCCACCAGGTCGGGCTCGGGCTCTGGGGCCAACGTCCTGACTTTC. Its protein product is CATRSGSGSGANVLTF.

The chain carries TRBV27 and TRBJ2-1; 7 positions match TRBD2. Losses at the gene ends were 4 bases for V and 7 bases for J; bases not matched to a gene: 4. The germline gives CDR1 MNHEY, CDR2 SMNVEV (reference sequence). This CDR3 contains 13 residues. The CDR3 nucleotides read TGTGCCAGCAGTTCACTAGCGTTGAATGAGCAGTTCTTC. This sequence encodes CASSSLALNEQFF.

This clonotype was counted at least ten times. The chain combines TRBV28 with TRBJ2-2; no definite D call. Germline-derived CDR1 and CDR2 are MDHEN and SYDVKM. The ends were cut back, 2 bases at V and 7 bases at J, with 23 bases in the middle. The CDR3 has 18 residues. The CDR3, as DNA: TGTGCCAGCAGTTTAGGGCGCTCCGCTGGTGTTTATCACGGGGAGCTGTTTTTT. Its protein is CASSLGRSAGVYHGELFF.

At least ten counts were recorded for this clonotype. This sequence joins TRBV20-1 and TRBJ1-6, with 10 bases lining up with TRBD1. V shed 2 bases, J shed 7 bases, and the junction held 11 bases outside the gene matches. CDR1 is DFQATT and CDR2 is SNEGSKA in the germline V gene (reference sequence). The CDR3 consists of 17 residues. This CDR3 reads CSARIRAGTGVNSPLHF. The CDR3 DNA is TGCAGTGCTAGAATTCGGGCCGGGACAGGGGTAAATTCACCCCTCCACTTT.

This clonotype has a handful of counts. J is TRBJ2-7 and V is TRBV7-8; 10 nucleotides line up with TRBD2. V dropped 5 bases and J dropped 2; count of bases not matched to a gene: 15. The CDR3 runs to 18 residues. The V gene's germline CDR1 is SGHVS and CDR2 FQNEAQ. This CDR3 reads CASSPQPGLAPDTYEQYF. CDR3 nucleotide sequence: TGTGCCAGCAGCCCACAGCCGGGACTAGCGCCGGATACCTACGAGCAGTACTTC.